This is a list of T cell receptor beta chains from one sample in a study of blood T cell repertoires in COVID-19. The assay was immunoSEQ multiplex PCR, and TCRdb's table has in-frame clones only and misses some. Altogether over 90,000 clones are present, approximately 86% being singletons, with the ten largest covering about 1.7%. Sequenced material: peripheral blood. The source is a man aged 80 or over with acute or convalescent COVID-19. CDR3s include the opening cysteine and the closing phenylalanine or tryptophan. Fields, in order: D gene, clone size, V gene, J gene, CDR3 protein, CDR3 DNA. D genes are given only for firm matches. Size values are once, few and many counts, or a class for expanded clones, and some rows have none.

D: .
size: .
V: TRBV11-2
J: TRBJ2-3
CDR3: CASSPTRGTDTQYF
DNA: TGTGCCAGCAGCCCCACTAGGGGCACAGATACGCAGTATTTT

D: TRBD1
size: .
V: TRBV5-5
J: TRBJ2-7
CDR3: CASSTGTGNEQYF
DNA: TGTGCCAGCAGCACCGGGACAGGGAACGAGCAGTACTTC

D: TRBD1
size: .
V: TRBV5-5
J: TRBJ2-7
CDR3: CASSVSTGRKEQYF
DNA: TGTGCCAGCAGCGTCTCGACAGGGAGAAAAGAGCAGTACTTC

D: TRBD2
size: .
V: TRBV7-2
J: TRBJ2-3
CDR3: CASSFQSLAGTGGADTQYF
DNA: TGTGCCAGCAGCTTCCAGAGCCTAGCGGGGACCGGAGGGGCAGATACGCAGTATTTT

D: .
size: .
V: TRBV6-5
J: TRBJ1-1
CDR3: CASQQGRNTEAFF
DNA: TGTGCCAGCCAACAGGGCCGTAACACTGAAGCTTTCTTT

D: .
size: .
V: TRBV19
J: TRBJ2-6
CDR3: CASIPAGNPGANVLTF
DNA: TGTGCCAGTATTCCTGCGGGGAACCCTGGGGCCAACGTCCTGACTTTC

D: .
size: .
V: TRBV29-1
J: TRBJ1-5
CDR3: CSVSDGWNQPQHF
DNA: TGCAGCGTTTCCGACGGGTGGAATCAGCCCCAGCATTTT

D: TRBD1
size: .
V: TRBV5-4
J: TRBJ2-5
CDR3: CASSWDRGGETQYF
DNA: TGTGCCAGCAGCTGGGACAGGGGCGGAGAGACCCAGTACTTC

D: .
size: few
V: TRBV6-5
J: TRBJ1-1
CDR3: CASSLGAPGGTEAFF
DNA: TGTGCCAGCAGTCTGGGGGCCCCGGGGGGGACTGAAGCTTTCTTT

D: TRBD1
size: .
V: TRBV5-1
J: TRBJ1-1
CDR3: CASSPGTGYTEAFF
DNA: TGCGCCAGCAGCCCAGGGACAGGTTACACTGAAGCTTTCTTT

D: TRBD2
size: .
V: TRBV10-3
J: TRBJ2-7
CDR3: CAISQTSGKFDEQYF
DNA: TGTGCCATCAGCCAGACTAGCGGGAAATTTGACGAGCAGTACTTC

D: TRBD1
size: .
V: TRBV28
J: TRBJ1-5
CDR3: CASSPPQGGGQPQHF
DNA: TGTGCCAGCAGTCCCCCACAGGGGGGAGGACAGCCCCAGCATTTT

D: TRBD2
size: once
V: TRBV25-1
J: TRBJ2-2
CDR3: CASSLAGLNTGELFF
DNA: TGTGCCAGCAGCCTAGCGGGCCTGAACACCGGGGAGCTGTTTTTT

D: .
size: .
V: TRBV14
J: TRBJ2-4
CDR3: CASSQGQRNIQYF
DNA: TGTGCCAGCAGCCAGGGACAACGAAACATTCAGTACTTC

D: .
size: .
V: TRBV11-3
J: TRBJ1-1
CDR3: CASSLTGGTEAFF
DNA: TGTGCCAGCAGCTTGACCGGGGGGACTGAAGCTTTCTTT

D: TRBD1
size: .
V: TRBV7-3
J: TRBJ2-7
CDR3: CASSPRTGTYEQYF
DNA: TGTGCCAGCAGCCCACGGACAGGGACCTACGAGCAGTACTTC

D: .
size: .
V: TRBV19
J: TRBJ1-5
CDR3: CASSRGSGESQPQHF
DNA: TGTGCCAGTAGCCGAGGATCAGGGGAAAGTCAGCCCCAGCATTTT

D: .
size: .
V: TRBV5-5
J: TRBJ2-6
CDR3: CASSRRDFNFGGANVLTF
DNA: TGTGCCAGCAGCCGACGGGACTTTAACTTTGGCGGGGCCAACGTCCTGACTTTC

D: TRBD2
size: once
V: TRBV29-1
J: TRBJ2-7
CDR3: CSVSRLVTSGEYSYEQYF
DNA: TGCAGCGTTTCTCGACTCGTGACTAGCGGGGAGTACTCCTACGAGCAGTACTTC

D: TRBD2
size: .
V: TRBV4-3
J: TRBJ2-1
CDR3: CASSHGLAGGFGVDEQFF
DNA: TGCGCCAGCAGCCACGGACTAGCGGGAGGGTTTGGCGTCGATGAGCAGTTCTTC

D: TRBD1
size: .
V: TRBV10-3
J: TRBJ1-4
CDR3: CAISPGTGGTNEKLFF
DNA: TGTGCCATCAGTCCCGGGACAGGGGGAACTAATGAAAAACTGTTTTTT

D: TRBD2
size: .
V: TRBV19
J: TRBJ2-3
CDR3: CASSVSGISTDTQYF
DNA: TGTGCCAGTAGTGTTAGCGGGATCAGCACAGATACGCAGTATTTT

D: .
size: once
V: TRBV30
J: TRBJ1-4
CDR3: CAWSPHTNEKLFF
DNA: TGTGCCTGGAGTCCCCATACTAATGAAAAACTGTTTTTT

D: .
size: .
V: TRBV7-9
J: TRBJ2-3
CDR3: CASSQRAEDTQYF
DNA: TGTGCCAGCAGCCAGAGGGCGGAAGATACGCAGTATTTT

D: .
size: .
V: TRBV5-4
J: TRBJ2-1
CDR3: CASSLGAGEQFF
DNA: TGTGCCAGCAGCTTGGGTGCAGGAGAGCAGTTCTTC

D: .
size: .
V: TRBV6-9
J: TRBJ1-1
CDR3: CASSYGGTEAFF
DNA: TGTGCCAGCAGTTACGGCGGGACTGAAGCTTTCTTT

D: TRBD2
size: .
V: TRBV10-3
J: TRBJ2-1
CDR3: CAISPSRGLTSGSHNEQFF
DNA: TGTGCCATCAGCCCAAGTCGGGGCCTGACTAGCGGGAGCCACAATGAGCAGTTCTTC

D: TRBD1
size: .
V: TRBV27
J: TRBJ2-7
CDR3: CASRDRDRVYEQYF
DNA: TGTGCCAGCAGGGACCGGGACAGGGTATACGAGCAGTACTTC

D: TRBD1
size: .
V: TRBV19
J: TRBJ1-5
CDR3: CASTYGQGAIQPQHF
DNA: TGTGCCAGCACCTACGGACAGGGGGCGATCCAGCCCCAGCATTTT

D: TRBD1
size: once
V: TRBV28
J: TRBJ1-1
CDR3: CASSFGGTGNTEAFF
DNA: TGTGCCAGCAGTTTTGGAGGGACAGGGAACACTGAAGCTTTCTTT

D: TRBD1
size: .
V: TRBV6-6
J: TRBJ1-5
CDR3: CASSRDRVGQPQHF
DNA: TGTGCCAGCAGTAGGGACAGGGTGGGACAGCCCCAGCATTTT

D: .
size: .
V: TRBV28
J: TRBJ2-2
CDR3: CASILRGMPGELFF
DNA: TGTGCCAGCATTTTACGAGGGATGCCCGGGGAGCTGTTTTTT

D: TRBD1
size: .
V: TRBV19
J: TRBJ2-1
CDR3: CASSRNSGTGQYNEQFF
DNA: TGTGCCAGTAGTAGAAACTCCGGGACAGGGCAATACAATGAGCAGTTCTTC

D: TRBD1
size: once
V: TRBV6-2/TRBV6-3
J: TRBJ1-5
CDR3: CASSDRTGRSYSNQPQHF
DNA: TGTGCCAGCAGTGACCGGACAGGGCGGTCCTATAGCAATCAGCCCCAGCATTTT

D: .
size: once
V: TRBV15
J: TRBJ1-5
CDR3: CATSRSGFNQPQHF
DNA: TGTGCCACCAGCAGGTCAGGGTTTAATCAGCCCCAGCATTTT

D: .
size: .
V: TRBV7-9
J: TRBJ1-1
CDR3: CASSLAGVTEAFF
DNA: TGTGCCAGCAGCTTAGCAGGGGTGACTGAAGCTTTCTTT

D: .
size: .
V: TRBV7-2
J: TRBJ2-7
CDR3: CASSFQSRDYEQYF
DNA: TGTGCCAGCAGCTTTCAAAGCCGGGACTACGAGCAGTACTTC

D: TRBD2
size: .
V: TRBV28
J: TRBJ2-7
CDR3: CASSLSGLAGPDSYEQYF
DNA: TGTGCCAGCAGTTTGAGTGGACTAGCGGGACCGGACTCGTACGAGCAGTACTTC

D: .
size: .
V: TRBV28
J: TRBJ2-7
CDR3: CASSFASSTTEQYF
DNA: TGTGCCAGCAGTTTTGCTAGTTCGACCACCGAGCAGTACTTC

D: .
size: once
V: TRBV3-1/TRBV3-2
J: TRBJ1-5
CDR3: CASSQDMAGPRAQHF
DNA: TGTGCCAGCAGCCAAGACATGGCAGGTCCTCGAGCCCAGCATTTT

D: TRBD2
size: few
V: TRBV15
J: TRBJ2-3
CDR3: CATSRGAGEPGLATDTQYF
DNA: TGTGCCACCAGCAGAGGGGCAGGAGAACCGGGACTAGCGACAGATACGCAGTATTTT

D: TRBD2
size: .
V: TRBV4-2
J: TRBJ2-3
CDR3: CASSPGLAGARQYF
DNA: TGTGCCAGCAGCCCGGGACTAGCGGGGGCTAGGCAGTATTTT

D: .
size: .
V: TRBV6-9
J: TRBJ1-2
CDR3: CASRSAEGWAPLVYGYTF
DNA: TGTGCCAGCAGGTCCGCAGAGGGTTGGGCCCCTTTAGTCTATGGCTACACCTTC

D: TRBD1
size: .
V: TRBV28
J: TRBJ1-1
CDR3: CASSRSDRMNTEAFF
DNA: TGTGCCAGCAGTCGCTCGGACAGGATGAACACTGAAGCTTTCTTT

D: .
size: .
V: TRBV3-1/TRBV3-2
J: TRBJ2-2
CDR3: CASSQDWRAGELFF
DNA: TGTGCCAGCAGCCAAGATTGGCGGGCCGGGGAGCTGTTTTTT